The rows below give T cell receptor beta chains drawn from one sample of a study of blood T cell repertoires in COVID-19. Data came from immunoSEQ multiplex PCR; TCRdb stores just in-frame clones and leaves some out. In the table there are 150,000 to 200,000 clones, about 88% of which are singletons. The sequenced material came from peripheral blood. The receptors were sampled from a human donor in a cohort sampled during active COVID-19. CDR3s include the opening cysteine and the closing phenylalanine or tryptophan. The order of the fields is J gene, CDR3 length, V gene, CDR3 protein.

J: TRBJ2-1; length: 15; V: TRBV7-2; CDR3: CASSLAGQVYNEQFF
J: TRBJ1-3; length: 14; V: TRBV7-9; CDR3: CASRLDRDENTIYF
J: TRBJ1-3; length: 13; V: TRBV4-1; CDR3: CASTSDSRNTIYF
J: TRBJ2-1; length: 16; V: TRBV9; CDR3: CASSPSLNRGPNEQFF
J: TRBJ2-5; length: 15; V: TRBV11-3; CDR3: CASSLGQGLGETQYF
J: TRBJ1-2; length: 14; V: TRBV28; CDR3: CASRLGQGSYGYTF
J: TRBJ2-1; length: 15; V: TRBV28; CDR3: CASSSRRGAYNEQFF
J: TRBJ2-5; length: 13; V: TRBV18; CDR3: CASSPRGGETQYF
J: TRBJ1-2; length: 12; V: TRBV6-6; CDR3: CASSTYRDSYTF
J: TRBJ2-2; length: 12; V: TRBV27; CDR3: CASSSPVGELFF
J: TRBJ2-3; length: 17; V: TRBV6-2/TRBV6-3; CDR3: CASSYSSGGGGPDTQYF
J: TRBJ1-6; length: 16; V: TRBV18; CDR3: CASSSEMSSSNSPLHF
J: TRBJ2-3; length: 14; V: TRBV6-2/TRBV6-3; CDR3: CASSYSGNTDTQYF
J: TRBJ2-4; length: 17; V: TRBV5-4; CDR3: CASSLAGGTLSKNIQYF
J: TRBJ1-1; length: 14; V: TRBV30; CDR3: CAYDRGLTNTEAFF
J: TRBJ1-4; length: 13; V: TRBV6-5; CDR3: CASSPGVGGKLFF
J: TRBJ1-1; length: 17; V: TRBV19; CDR3: CASMERDRGRKNTEAFF
J: TRBJ2-3; length: 13; V: TRBV19; CDR3: CASSMTGGTVGYF
J: TRBJ1-6; length: 18; V: TRBV7-8; CDR3: CASSFFGRESSYNSPLHF
J: TRBJ1-1; length: 11; V: TRBV20-1; CDR3: CSARPVTEAFF
J: TRBJ2-7; length: 14; V: TRBV2; CDR3: CASRTTGNPYEQYF
J: TRBJ2-3; length: 14; V: TRBV7-2; CDR3: CASSRASSTDTQYF
J: TRBJ2-1; length: 16; V: TRBV24-1; CDR3: CATSAQGTGGLNEQFF
J: TRBJ2-7; length: 13; V: TRBV2; CDR3: CAGTRDTPYEQYF
J: TRBJ2-7; length: 13; V: TRBV4-1; CDR3: CASSQGQAYEQYF
J: TRBJ1-1; length: 13; V: TRBV6-6; CDR3: CASRPDRNTEAFF
J: TRBJ2-3; length: 15; V: TRBV4-3; CDR3: CASSQDQDSGNTQYF
J: TRBJ2-4; length: 17; V: TRBV28; CDR3: CASSPGTGVWAKNIQYF
J: TRBJ2-7; length: 14; V: TRBV30; CDR3: CAWTLRAGGSEQYF
J: TRBJ1-2; length: 12; V: TRBV21-1; CDR3: CASSIRGSGYTF
J: TRBJ2-3; length: 14; V: TRBV27; CDR3: CASSYQGVTDTQYF
J: TRBJ2-3; length: 16; V: TRBV25-1; CDR3: CASSARRTGSTDTQYF
J: TRBJ1-3; length: 16; V: TRBV9; CDR3: CASSPEGQASGNTIYF
J: TRBJ2-5; length: 14; V: TRBV5-4; CDR3: CASSLGTAAETQYF
J: TRBJ2-7; length: 12; V: TRBV7-2; CDR3: CASSLGAYEQYF
J: TRBJ2-7; length: 11; V: TRBV6-2/TRBV6-3; CDR3: CASSRLGEQYF
J: TRBJ2-7; length: 15; V: TRBV11-3; CDR3: CASSLQTGPHYEQYF